This T cell receptor (beta chain) was profiled in a study of blood T cell repertoires in COVID-19. Across the whole study: Donors in the United States, Italy and Spain gave samples during acute or convalescent COVID-19. PBMCs, B-cell-depleted T cells, or T cells were the source of the cDNA or gDNA that made up the material.

Per the study methods: From reference gene primer amplification, estimates of nucleated cell counts were derived. Sequenced by immunoSEQ multiplex PCR; TCRdb stores in-frame clones only, minus some. Clone size and V and J calls were adopted from that table, with D and trimming inferred from the DNA. The profile shows more than 200,000 clones, 65% to 85% of them singletons. The CDR3 contains 16 residues. CDR1 and CDR2 from the germline V gene are LGHDT and YNNKEL (reference sequence). The junction had 6 bases not matched to a gene; V was cut back by 3 bases and J by 4 bases. The sequenced material came from peripheral blood. The sequence was obtained from an elderly woman with acute or convalescent COVID-19. The J gene is TRBJ2-3, the V gene TRBV3-1 (or the pseudogene TRBV3-2); 11 nucleotides agree with TRBD2. The CDR3 region is CASSHAGTSGSDTQYF. Written as DNA, the CDR3 is TGTGCCAGCAGCCACGCCGGGACTAGCGGATCAGATACGCAGTATTTT.